These T cell receptor beta chains were read from a single sample in a study of beta chain features in type 1 diabetes. Clones were sequenced by immunoSEQ multiplex PCR, and TCRdb holds only the in-frame ones, with some missing. This table has about 340,000 clones, roughly 8% appearing once. The sample taken for sequencing was central memory CD4+ T cells from blood. Every receptor here comes from a woman in her late teens or twenties in good health. CDR3s include the opening cysteine and the closing phenylalanine or tryptophan. The D gene is left open where the match is weak. Size is stated for part of the rows, as once, few or many counts, or as a class when the clone is expanded.

clone_size: -
d_call: -
j_call: TRBJ2-5
v_call: TRBV11-3
cdr3_aa: CASSSSSGQETQYF
cdr3_nt: TGTGCCAGCAGCTCCTCCTCAGGGCAAGAGACCCAGTACTTC

clone_size: -
d_call: -
j_call: TRBJ1-5
v_call: TRBV4-1
cdr3_aa: CASSQVITGPDQPQHF
cdr3_nt: TGCGCCAGCAGCCAAGTAATAACAGGGCCAGATCAGCCCCAGCATTTT

clone_size: few
d_call: -
j_call: TRBJ1-1
v_call: TRBV6-5
cdr3_aa: CASTQAGIKTEAFF
cdr3_nt: TGTGCCAGCACTCAGGCGGGGATAAAGACTGAAGCTTTCTTT

clone_size: -
d_call: -
j_call: TRBJ2-3
v_call: TRBV7-9
cdr3_aa: CASSMTRGSTDTQYF
cdr3_nt: TGTGCCAGCAGCATGACTAGGGGGAGCACAGATACGCAGTATTTT

clone_size: -
d_call: -
j_call: TRBJ1-5
v_call: TRBV28
cdr3_aa: CASSLLDRPQHF
cdr3_nt: TGTGCCAGCAGTTTATTGGACAGGCCCCAGCATTTT

clone_size: few
d_call: TRBD2
j_call: TRBJ2-1
v_call: TRBV29-1
cdr3_aa: CSVREGSSYNEQFF
cdr3_nt: TGCAGCGTTCGGGAGGGCAGCTCCTACAATGAGCAGTTCTTC

clone_size: few
d_call: TRBD2
j_call: TRBJ2-1
v_call: TRBV4-1
cdr3_aa: CASSQDHQPRLAGGYNEQFF
cdr3_nt: TGCGCCAGCAGCCAAGATCATCAGCCCCGTCTAGCGGGAGGCTACAATGAGCAGTTCTTC

clone_size: few
d_call: -
j_call: TRBJ2-1
v_call: TRBV7-9
cdr3_aa: CASSLGGGSYNEQFF
cdr3_nt: TGTGCCAGCAGCTTAGGGGGAGGCTCCTACAATGAGCAGTTCTTC

clone_size: -
d_call: -
j_call: TRBJ1-1
v_call: TRBV4-3
cdr3_aa: CASSQTPLLNTEAFF
cdr3_nt: TGCGCCAGCAGCCAAACACCACTGCTGAACACTGAAGCTTTCTTT

clone_size: many
d_call: TRBD1
j_call: TRBJ2-3
v_call: TRBV29-1
cdr3_aa: CSVATGQGGTQYF
cdr3_nt: TGCAGCGTTGCGACGGGACAGGGGGGTACGCAGTATTTT

clone_size: -
d_call: TRBD2
j_call: TRBJ2-3
v_call: TRBV5-6
cdr3_aa: CASSRRPGLATDTQYF
cdr3_nt: TGTGCCAGCAGCCGGCGACCGGGACTAGCTACAGATACGCAGTATTTT

clone_size: -
d_call: TRBD2
j_call: TRBJ2-7
v_call: TRBV6-6
cdr3_aa: CASNQGSGRAEQYF
cdr3_nt: TGTGCCAGCAACCAAGGTAGCGGGAGGGCCGAGCAGTACTTC

clone_size: few
d_call: -
j_call: TRBJ1-2
v_call: TRBV6-5
cdr3_aa: CASRLIQGTGGYTF
cdr3_nt: TGTGCCAGCAGGCTCATTCAGGGGACGGGTGGCTACACCTTC

clone_size: few
d_call: -
j_call: TRBJ1-1
v_call: TRBV7-2
cdr3_aa: CASSLLGAGGAFF
cdr3_nt: TGTGCCAGCAGCTTACTCGGCGCGGGTGGAGCTTTCTTT

clone_size: -
d_call: -
j_call: TRBJ1-1
v_call: TRBV5-1
cdr3_aa: CASSLAGRMNTEAFF
cdr3_nt: TGCGCCAGCAGCTTGGCCGGACGGATGAACACTGAAGCTTTCTTT

clone_size: few
d_call: -
j_call: TRBJ2-1
v_call: TRBV19
cdr3_aa: CASSILPRLEAYNEQFF
cdr3_nt: TGTGCCAGTAGTATTCTGCCCAGACTAGAAGCCTACAATGAGCAGTTCTTC

clone_size: -
d_call: -
j_call: TRBJ1-4
v_call: TRBV7-2
cdr3_aa: CASSLVGRGEKLFF
cdr3_nt: TGTGCCAGCAGCTTAGTAGGAAGAGGGGAAAAACTGTTTTTT

clone_size: -
d_call: TRBD1
j_call: TRBJ2-7
v_call: TRBV5-6
cdr3_aa: CASSLEDRGRRYEQYF
cdr3_nt: TGTGCCAGCAGCTTGGAGGACAGGGGGCGACGGTACGAGCAGTACTTC

clone_size: many
d_call: TRBD2
j_call: TRBJ2-1
v_call: TRBV5-5
cdr3_aa: CASRLAGATFF
cdr3_nt: TGTGCCAGCAGACTAGCGGGAGCTACGTTCTTC

clone_size: -
d_call: -
j_call: TRBJ2-7
v_call: TRBV20-1
cdr3_aa: CSAISGYEQYF
cdr3_nt: TGCAGTGCTATTAGTGGTTACGAGCAGTACTTC

clone_size: few
d_call: TRBD1
j_call: TRBJ1-2
v_call: TRBV4-2
cdr3_aa: CASSQGQGTYGYTF
cdr3_nt: TGTGCCAGCAGCCAGGGACAGGGAACCTATGGCTACACCTTC

clone_size: -
d_call: TRBD2
j_call: TRBJ2-3
v_call: TRBV7-9
cdr3_aa: CASSRAGTSGGHTDTQYF
cdr3_nt: TGTGCCAGCAGCCGGGCAGGGACTAGCGGGGGACACACAGATACGCAGTATTTT

clone_size: -
d_call: -
j_call: TRBJ2-7
v_call: TRBV2
cdr3_aa: CASSEGTDTNEQYF
cdr3_nt: TGTGCCAGCAGTGAAGGGACAGACACCAACGAGCAGTACTTC

clone_size: many
d_call: TRBD2
j_call: TRBJ2-6
v_call: TRBV25-1
cdr3_aa: CASSGRASSGANVLTF
cdr3_nt: TGTGCCAGCAGCGGGAGGGCAAGCTCTGGGGCCAACGTCCTGACTTTC

clone_size: few
d_call: TRBD1
j_call: TRBJ2-5
v_call: TRBV5-1
cdr3_aa: CASSLGGQKQETQYF
cdr3_nt: TGCGCCAGCAGCTTGGGGGGACAGAAGCAAGAGACCCAGTACTTC

clone_size: -
d_call: -
j_call: TRBJ1-1
v_call: TRBV4-1
cdr3_aa: CASSPRRGGGNTEAFF
cdr3_nt: TGCGCCAGCAGCCCCCGCCGGGGGGGCGGGAACACTGAAGCTTTCTTT

clone_size: few
d_call: TRBD2
j_call: TRBJ2-7
v_call: TRBV28
cdr3_aa: CASSLGSGIAGNYEQYF
cdr3_nt: TGTGCCAGCAGTTTAGGTAGCGGGATTGCAGGGAACTACGAGCAGTACTTC

clone_size: many
d_call: -
j_call: TRBJ2-3
v_call: TRBV29-1
cdr3_aa: CSVEWQSTDTQYF
cdr3_nt: TGCAGCGTTGAATGGCAGAGCACAGATACGCAGTATTTT

clone_size: -
d_call: -
j_call: TRBJ2-5
v_call: TRBV28
cdr3_aa: CASSFIGRSGETQYF
cdr3_nt: TGTGCCAGCAGTTTCATCGGGCGCTCGGGGGAGACCCAGTACTTC

clone_size: -
d_call: -
j_call: TRBJ2-2
v_call: TRBV5-1
cdr3_aa: CASSSAHTGELFF
cdr3_nt: TGCGCCAGCAGCTCAGCTCACACCGGGGAGCTGTTTTTT

clone_size: few
d_call: -
j_call: TRBJ2-7
v_call: TRBV7-8
cdr3_aa: CASTRTVSSYEQYF
cdr3_nt: TGTGCCAGCACGCGGACGGTAAGCTCCTACGAGCAGTACTTC

clone_size: few
d_call: TRBD1
j_call: TRBJ1-2
v_call: TRBV5-1
cdr3_aa: CASSAGQGDYGYTF
cdr3_nt: TGCGCCAGCAGCGCGGGACAGGGGGACTATGGCTACACCTTC

clone_size: -
d_call: TRBD1
j_call: TRBJ2-6
v_call: TRBV7-9
cdr3_aa: CASSWTGQGESSGANVLTF
cdr3_nt: TGTGCCAGCAGCTGGACGGGACAGGGGGAGAGCTCTGGGGCCAACGTCCTGACTTTC

clone_size: -
d_call: TRBD2
j_call: TRBJ2-5
v_call: TRBV7-2
cdr3_aa: CASSLSMAGGPETQYF
cdr3_nt: TGTGCCAGCAGCTTATCGATGGCGGGAGGGCCGGAGACCCAGTACTTC

clone_size: few
d_call: TRBD2
j_call: TRBJ2-7
v_call: TRBV7-3
cdr3_aa: CASSLAGGYEQYF
cdr3_nt: TGTGCCAGCAGCCTAGCGGGAGGGTACGAGCAGTACTTC

clone_size: few
d_call: -
j_call: TRBJ1-1
v_call: TRBV7-2
cdr3_aa: CASSFATMNTEAFF
cdr3_nt: TGTGCCAGCAGCTTCGCTACTATGAACACTGAAGCTTTCTTT